The sequence of this TCR beta chain was determined in a study of breast tumors, draining lymph nodes, adjacent tissues. The lymph nodes were axillary draining lymph nodes from breast cancer patients. Study results and limitations: Compared with basal-like, luminal-like tumors shared significantly more repertoire with nontumor tissue. Compared with lymph nodes, tumors were less diverse; compared with nontumor tissue, more. The data were judged consistent with most tumor T cells coming from lymph node and expanding in tumor. Tumor T cell lymph node origin was a supported hypothesis, not proven.

This clonotype appeared many times. Its antigen is not known. TCRdb re-called the multiplex PCR reads through MiXCR, storing one row per CDR3 protein. The sample records roughly 130,000 distinct CDR3 sequences, just under 20% being singletons. Looked up from germline, CDR1 is DFQATT and CDR2 is SNEGSKA (reference sequence). After removal of 0 bases from V and 5 bases from J, the junction contained 9 bases not matched to a gene. This CDR3 is 15 amino acids long. The chain combines TRBV20-1 with TRBJ2-5; 7 bases line up with TRBD2. Sequenced sample: axillary lymph node tissue. The sequence was collected from a female donor with breast cancer. Some clones in this sample may be carry-over from other donors' samples. Written as DNA, the CDR3 is TGCAGTGCTAGAGACCCCGACGCGGGGGAGGAGACCCAGTACTTC. Its translation: CSARDPDAGEETQYF.